Listed below are T cell receptor beta chains from one sample, sequenced in a study of T cell repertoires in cytomegalovirus infection. TCRdb reprocessed the reads via MiXCR and lists one record per CDR3 protein. The table includes hundreds of thousands of distinct CDR3 sequences, roughly 34% detected once. These receptors are not linked to any known antigen. The material sequenced was cultured PBMCs, taken from culture after CMV antigen stimulation. The receptors shown here come from a human donor in good health (CMV status not recorded). Some clones in this sample may be carry-over from other donors' samples. CDR3s include the opening cysteine and the closing phenylalanine or tryptophan. The D gene is left open where the match is weak. Size tells how often a clone was seen (once, few, many) or the class of an expanded clone, and some rows leave it out.

. TRBJ1-2 TRBV14 few CASSLETDLYGYTF TGTGCCAGCAGCCTCGAAACGGACCTCTATGGCTACACCTTC
TRBD2 TRBJ2-1 TRBV11-3 many CASSSLGGGMGEQFF TGTGCCAGCAGTTCTCTGGGCGGGGGGATGGGTGAGCAGTTCTTC
. TRBJ2-5 TRBV6-2/TRBV6-3 . CASRPGHLETQYF TGTGCCAGTAGACCGGGACATCTAGAGACCCAGTACTTC
. TRBJ2-2 TRBV6-2/TRBV6-3 few CASRNGQANTGELFF TGTGCCAGCAGAAATGGACAAGCGAACACCGGGGAGCTGTTTTTT
. TRBJ1-1 TRBV6-2/TRBV6-3 . CASSYRARNTEAFF TGTGCCAGCAGTTACAGGGCAAGGAACACTGAAGCTTTCTTT
TRBD1 TRBJ2-7 TRBV27 . CASSWAGQGSAKYEQYF TGTGCCAGCAGTTGGGCGGGACAGGGAAGTGCCAAATACGAGCAGTACTTC
TRBD2 TRBJ2-7 TRBV7-2 . CASSLVGTSDEQYF TGTGCCAGCAGCTTAGTGGGGACTAGCGACGAGCAGTACTTC
. TRBJ1-5 TRBV7-2 few CASSLSAGNQPQHF TGTGCCAGCAGCTTATCGGCAGGGAATCAGCCCCAGCATTTT
. TRBJ1-2 TRBV5-5 few CASSLVAGEHYGYTF TGTGCCAGCAGCTTGGTGGCAGGGGAGCACTATGGCTACACCTTC
TRBD1 TRBJ2-7 TRBV4-1 . CASHTGQSYEQYF TGCGCCAGCCATACGGGACAGAGTTACGAGCAGTACTTC
TRBD2 TRBJ2-1 TRBV19 . CASSSSGRSNNEQFF TGTGCCAGTAGTAGTAGCGGGAGAAGCAACAATGAGCAGTTCTTC
. TRBJ2-7 TRBV7-8 . CASSPRTAYEQYF TGTGCCAGCAGCCCACGGACGGCGTACGAGCAGTACTTC
. TRBJ1-1 TRBV14 . CASSQNPATVDLGAFF TGTGCCAGCAGCCAAAATCCAGCCACGGTCGACCTGGGGGCTTTCTTT
. TRBJ2-3 TRBV7-2 . CASSYSYHRADTQYF TGTGCCAGCAGCTATAGCTACCACCGGGCAGATACGCAGTATTTT
TRBD2 TRBJ2-1 TRBV5-4 . CASSNGLAGVYNEQFF TGTGCCAGCAGCAATGGACTAGCGGGAGTTTATAATGAGCAGTTCTTC
TRBD2 TRBJ2-3 TRBV7-8 . CASSPRLAPTDTQYF TGTGCCAGCAGCCCCCGACTAGCGCCCACAGATACGCAGTATTTT
. TRBJ2-7 TRBV25-1 . CASSEFGQNTYEQYF TGTGCCAGCAGTGAGTTCGGACAAAACACCTACGAGCAGTACTTC
TRBD2 TRBJ2-3 TRBV20-1 . CSASPAGGSDTQYF TGCAGTGCTAGCCCAGCGGGAGGGTCAGATACGCAGTATTTT
. TRBJ2-5 TRBV12-3/TRBV12-4 few CASSPLYQETQYF TGTGCCAGCAGTCCCTTGTACCAAGAGACCCAGTACTTC
. TRBJ1-1 TRBV5-1 . CASSLISSTEAFF TGCGCCAGCAGCTTGATCAGCAGCACTGAAGCTTTCTTT
. TRBJ2-7 TRBV4-1 . CASSQDQVGVYEQYF TGCGCCAGCAGCCAAGATCAGGTCGGCGTGTACGAGCAGTACTTC
. TRBJ1-5 TRBV12-3/TRBV12-4 few CASSLADSINQPQHF TGTGCCAGCAGTTTAGCGGACAGCATAAATCAGCCCCAGCATTTT
. TRBJ2-7 TRBV20-1 . CSATGSPYEQYF TGCAGTGCCACAGGGTCGCCCTACGAGCAGTACTTC
TRBD1 TRBJ1-2 TRBV7-2 few CASSEDRVGYGYTF TGTGCCAGCAGCGAGGACAGGGTCGGCTATGGCTACACCTTC
TRBD1 TRBJ2-3 TRBV19 once CAPLSGTASTDTQYF TGTGCCCCCCTCTCCGGGACAGCTAGCACAGATACGCAGTATTTT
. TRBJ1-2 TRBV28 few CASSPAGREPYGYTF TGTGCCAGCAGCCCCGCCGGGAGAGAACCCTATGGCTACACCTTC
TRBD2 TRBJ2-5 TRBV20-1 . CSARGLGTSGSEAQHF TGCAGTGCTAGAGGTCTGGGGACTAGCGGGTCGGAGGCCCAGCACTTC
. TRBJ2-1 TRBV7-2 many CASSLAGRGQFNEQFF TGTGCCAGCAGCTTAGCGGGCAGGGGCCAGTTCAATGAGCAGTTCTTC
. TRBJ2-1 TRBV2 . CASSNTGNYEQFF TGTGCCAGCAGCAATACAGGGAACTATGAGCAGTTCTTC
TRBD2 TRBJ2-1 TRBV10-3 few CAISVRASSGSSYNEQFF TGTGCCATCAGTGTTAGGGCTTCTAGCGGGAGCTCCTACAATGAGCAGTTCTTC
. TRBJ1-3 TRBV7-2 many CASSVGGGNTIYF TGTGCCAGCAGCGTGGGGGGCGGAAACACCATATATTTT
TRBD1 TRBJ1-1 TRBV20-1 . CSATGTGPGGAFF TGCAGTGCTACCGGGACAGGGCCTGGGGGAGCTTTCTTT
. TRBJ2-2 TRBV2 . CASSVRLAATGELFF TGTGCCAGCAGTGTCCGGCTAGCAGCAACCGGGGAGCTGTTTTTT
TRBD2 TRBJ2-1 TRBV28 . CASSLRASGSFEQFF TGTGCCAGCAGTTTAAGGGCTAGCGGGAGCTTTGAGCAGTTCTTC
. TRBJ2-7 TRBV7-2 few CASRIEAIRVQYF TGTGCCAGCAGAATAGAAGCAATTCGGGTGCAGTACTTC
. TRBJ2-3 TRBV20-1 . CSAPSMSGVADTQYF TGCAGTGCCCCATCTATGTCGGGAGTAGCAGATACGCAGTATTTT
. TRBJ2-5 TRBV7-6 few CASSAQISSAETQYF TGTGCCAGCAGCGCACAGATTTCTAGCGCGGAGACCCAGTACTTC
. TRBJ2-1 TRBV7-7 once CASSLAPGLKSEQFF TGTGCTAGCAGCTTAGCTCCGGGCTTGAAGAGTGAGCAGTTCTTC
. TRBJ1-1 TRBV7-6 . CASSGASSGATAFF TGTGCCAGCAGCGGAGCCAGTTCAGGGGCGACAGCTTTCTTT
. TRBJ2-1 TRBV24-1 few CATSDFLRVDEQFF TGTGCCACCAGTGATTTTCTCAGGGTTGATGAGCAGTTCTTC
. TRBJ1-1 TRBV20-1 . CSARTVGGTFF TGCAGTGCTAGAACTGTGGGAGGGACTTTCTTT
TRBD2 TRBJ2-4 TRBV7-2 . CASSLVLAGNIQYF TGTGCCAGCAGCTTAGTCTTAGCGGGAAACATTCAGTACTTC
. TRBJ2-3 TRBV7-2 many CASSLKVRPSNTDTQYF TGTGCCAGCAGCTTAAAAGTAAGACCATCGAACACAGATACGCAGTATTTT
TRBD2 TRBJ2-7 TRBV20-1 . CSAREVQRENGREQYF TGCAGTGCTAGAGAGGTTCAGCGGGAGAACGGCCGCGAGCAGTACTTC
TRBD1 TRBJ2-1 TRBV19 once CASSIGQGIQYEQFF TGTGCCAGTAGTATCGGACAGGGGATACAATATGAGCAGTTCTTC
. TRBJ2-7 TRBV7-3 . CASSATTGTGEQYF TGTGCCAGCAGCGCAACCACCGGGACCGGGGAGCAGTACTTC
TRBD1 TRBJ1-5 TRBV6-5 . CASSYSRPGGYSNQPQHF TGTGCCAGCAGTTACTCACGGCCAGGGGGGTATAGCAATCAGCCCCAGCATTTT
. TRBJ1-6 TRBV5-6 . CASSRTGLNSPLHF TGTGCCAGCAGTCGTACAGGACTTAATTCACCCCTCCACTTT
TRBD1 TRBJ1-4 TRBV7-2 many CASSSYRDSGEKLFF TGTGCCAGCAGCTCCTACCGGGACAGTGGGGAAAAACTGTTTTTT
. TRBJ1-1 TRBV4-3 . CASSQGFGNTEAFF TGCGCCAGCAGCCAAGGGTTCGGGAACACTGAAGCTTTCTTT
TRBD1 TRBJ1-1 TRBV5-1 . CASSAGTDTEAFF TGCGCCAGCAGCGCTGGGACAGACACTGAAGCTTTCTTT
. TRBJ2-1 TRBV19 . CASSSAIASYNEQFF TGTGCCAGTAGTTCAGCCATTGCCTCCTACAATGAGCAGTTCTTC
TRBD1 TRBJ1-3 TRBV7-2 many CASSLGQGGSNTIYF TGTGCCAGCAGCTTAGGACAGGGTGGATCTAACACCATATATTTT
TRBD2 TRBJ2-1 TRBV6-2/TRBV6-3 . CASSYSALAGYNEQFF TGTGCCAGCAGTTACTCTGCACTAGCGGGGTACAATGAGCAGTTCTTC
. TRBJ1-1 TRBV11-2 . CASSLDPGLAEAFF TGTGCCAGCAGCTTAGATCCGGGACTCGCTGAAGCTTTCTTT
TRBD1 TRBJ1-3 TRBV27 . CASSPTQGATGNTIYF TGTGCCAGCAGTCCTACCCAGGGGGCGACTGGAAACACCATATATTTT
TRBD2 TRBJ2-3 TRBV4-1 . CASSQGWTSGARTDTQYF TGCGCCAGCAGCCAAGGGTGGACTAGCGGGGCCCGCACAGATACGCAGTATTTT
. TRBJ1-5 TRBV7-2 many CASSLSNSNQPQHF TGTGCCAGCAGCTTATCCAATAGCAATCAGCCCCAGCATTTT
. TRBJ2-5 TRBV7-2 few CASSRIRGTNQETQYF TGTGCCAGCAGCCGAATTAGAGGGACAAACCAAGAGACCCAGTACTTC
. TRBJ1-6 TRBV12-3/TRBV12-4 . CASGYDRRNSPLHF TGTGCCAGCGGGTATGACAGAAGAAATTCACCCCTCCACTTT